A single sample is the source of the 12 T cell receptor beta chains below, sequenced in a study of blood T cell repertoires in COVID-19. Assay: immunoSEQ multiplex PCR; the TCRdb copy retains only in-frame clones and omits some. The data show 540,000 or so clones, 70% to 90% seen once. The sequencing input was peripheral blood. Source of these receptors: a woman between 50 and 59 years old with COVID-19, enrolled during active disease.

This chain connects TRBV10-3 to TRBJ2-3; D perhaps matches TRBD2 (6 bases). CDR1 and CDR2 from the germline V gene are ENHRY and SYGVKD. This CDR3 has 15 residues. V lost 3 bases and J lost 2, with 12 bases in between. This chain's CDR3 is CAISDGGAYTDTQYF. In DNA, the CDR3 is TGTGCCATCAGTGACGGCGGGGCTTACACAGATACGCAGTATTTT.

The J gene is TRBJ2-3, the V gene TRBV3-1 (or the pseudogene TRBV3-2); 11 bases fit TRBD2. With 4 bases clipped from V and 2 bases from J, the junction kept 5 bases outside the gene matches. The CDR3 contains 16 residues. Per the germline V gene, CDR1 is LGHDT and CDR2 is YNNKEL (reference sequence). The CDR3 DNA is TGTGCCAGCAGCCCGCCTAGCGGGGGGATCACAGATACGCAGTATTTT. Its translation is CASSPPSGGITDTQYF.

The chain joins TRBV7-3 to TRBJ1-5, with 9 bases matching TRBD1. The length of the CDR3 is 15 residues. With V trimmed by 4 bases and J by 8 bases, 9 bases remained unmatched. Per germline, CDR1 SGHTA and CDR2 FQGTGA. This CDR3 is CASSSQLGQGKPQHF. The CDR3 region has the DNA TGTGCCAGCAGCTCGCAGTTGGGACAGGGTAAGCCCCAGCATTTT.

The chain combines TRBV5-1 with TRBJ2-3, with 8 bases matching TRBD1. After removal of 4 bases from V and 4 bases from J, the junction contained 5 bases not matched to a gene. In germline, CDR1 is SGHRS, CDR2 YFSETQ. This CDR3 spans 14 amino acids. The CDR3 loop is CASSTGTGADTQYF. CDR3 nucleotides: TGCGCCAGCAGCACCGGGACAGGCGCAGATACGCAGTATTTT.

The J gene is TRBJ2-3, the V gene TRBV6-6; 7 bases agree with TRBD2. V shed 5 bases, J shed 2 bases, and the junction held 4 bases outside the gene matches. The germline gives CDR1 MNHNY, CDR2 SVGAGI (reference sequence). This CDR3 has 14 residues. The CDR3 spells CASSRRGVTDTQYF. CDR3 bases: TGTGCCAGCAGTCGACGGGGGGTCACAGATACGCAGTATTTT.

This chain links TRBV11-2 with TRBJ2-7, with TRBD2 as a possible D gene (6 bases). Germline loops: CDR1 SGHAT, CDR2 FQNNGV. The CDR3 has 13 amino acids. Deletions cut 1 base from V and 3 bases from J, with 7 bases between. This CDR3 reads CASSLGLGYEQYF. CDR3 DNA sequence: TGTGCCAGCAGCTTAGGACTAGGCTACGAGCAGTACTTC.

This chain connects TRBV4-1 to TRBJ2-5; 9 nucleotides match TRBD1. The CDR3 is made up of 15 amino acids. Germline V gene lookup returns CDR1 MGHRA and CDR2 YSYEKL. With V trimmed by 3 bases and J by 4 bases, 6 bases remained unmatched. CDR3 sequence reads: CASSQPGQGAETQYF. Written as DNA, the CDR3 is TGCGCCAGCAGCCAGCCGGGACAGGGAGCAGAGACCCAGTACTTC.

The gene calls are TRBV27 and TRBJ1-1; D uncertain. V lost 3 bases and J 11 bases, leaving 16 bases between the germline ends. The CDR3 loop spans 13 amino acids. CDR1 and CDR2 (germline): MNHEY, SMNVEV (reference sequence). DNA of the CDR3: TGTGCCAGCAGTTTGGTAGCCGGGAGTCCCGCTTTCTTT. Its translation is CASSLVAGSPAFF.

V gene TRBV19 combines with J gene TRBJ1-6; D is undetermined. This CDR3 has 16 amino acids. Germline CDR1 LNHDA, CDR2 SQIVND (reference sequence). Deletions cut 8 bases from V and 4 bases from J, with 18 bases between. In DNA form, the CDR3 reads TGTGCCAGTGGGAGTTTGGCAAAGAGATATAATTCACCCCTCCACTTT. Its protein is CASGSLAKRYNSPLHF.

The V and J genes are TRBV23-1 and TRBJ1-6; D not resolved. TRBV23-1 is labeled an ORF, and its function is uncertain. CDR3 length equals 15 residues. The V and J ends lost 7 bases and 8 bases respectively, with 18 bases between them. CDR3 protein: CASTLRQVFDSPLHF. CDR3 DNA sequence: TGCGCCAGCACCCTTCGTCAGGTATTTGATTCACCCCTCCACTTT.

Points on this clone: The same CDR3 also results from other DNA sequences found in this sample. The chain joins TRBV2 to TRBJ1-1; D gene ambiguous. V was clipped by 3 bases and J by 2 bases, with 7 bases between them. This CDR3 contains 13 residues. Germline V lookup: CDR1 SNHLY, CDR2 FYNNEI. The CDR3 DNA sequence: TGTGCCAGCAGTGATCGGGAAAACACTGAAGCTTTCTTT. As protein: CASSDRENTEAFF.

This chain's CDR3 is CAWRDRGRETQYF. CDR3 nucleotides: TGTGCCTGGAGGGACAGGGGGAGGGAGACCCAGTACTTC. The J gene is TRBJ2-5, the V gene TRBV30, with TRBD1 identical over 10 bases. The CDR3 totals 13 residues. Trimming cost V 3 bases and J 5 bases; bases outside gene matches: 3. Germline values: CDR1 GTSNPN, CDR2 SVGIG (reference sequence).